This TCR beta chain was recovered during a study of regulatory T cells in long-lasting Graves disease. The CDR3 is 14 amino acids. Germline loops: CDR1 SGHRS, CDR2 YFSETQ. V gave up 4 bases and J gave up 5 bases; unmatched junction bases: 3. Time point meaning: persistent/refractory GD, antithyroid drugs over 5 years with positive TRAb. RNA from PBMCs was the source of the TCR library. Arm-PCR of CDR3 regions and iRepertoire HTBI primers were the basis on which TCR beta libraries were built. TCRdb redid the calling of the multiplex PCR reads with MiXCR, one entry per CDR3 protein. This sample has about 340,000 distinct CDR3 sequences, with about 19% found just once.

Sequencing was performed on peripheral blood mononuclear cells (PBMCs), taken when the disease was refractory, from a patient treated with antithyroid drugs. The V gene is TRBV5-1, the J gene TRBJ2-3, with 11 nucleotides matching TRBD2. The receptor was isolated from a female donor with Graves disease. This CDR3 reads CASSNGLAGDTQYF. CDR3 DNA sequence: TGCGCCAGCAGCAATGGACTAGCGGGAGATACGCAGTATTTT.